Each of the 22 T cell receptor beta chains below was sequenced from the same sample in a study of control samples from healthy donors and cancer patients. TCRdb's table, derived via immunoSEQ multiplex PCR, lists solely in-frame clones and lacks some. Of some 120,000 clones in the sample, approximately 90% were seen once. Source material: blood. These receptors all stem from a woman in her 70s in good health.

The chain links TRBV11-2 to TRBJ1-1, with D hard to call. V was clipped by 4 bases and J by 5 bases, with 11 bases between them. The germline CDR1 and CDR2 sequences are SGHAT and FQNNGV. This CDR3 contains 13 residues. DNA of the CDR3: TGTGCCAGCAGCTCCGCTCTGGGAACTGAAGCTTTCTTT. Residues: CASSSALGTEAFF.

V and J are TRBV9 and TRBJ2-7, with 8 bases aligning to TRBD2. This CDR3 has 16 residues. Germline lookup yields CDR1 SGDLS and CDR2 YYNGEE. V lost 0 bases, J lost 0 bases, and 5 bases stayed unmatched. CDR3 coding DNA: TGTGCCAGCAGCGTAGACGGCGGGGGGTACTCCTACGAGCAGTACTTC. Its translation is CASSVDGGGYSYEQYF. The whole variable domain, remainder taken from reference TRBV9 and TRBJ2-7, is DSGVTQTPKHLITATGQRVTLRCSPRSGDLSVYWYQQSLDQGLQFLIQYYNGEERAKGNILERFSAQQFPDLHSELNLSSLELGDSALYFCASSVDGGGYSYEQYFGPGTRLTVT.

The chain recombines TRBV7-2 with TRBJ1-2; D unclear. CDR3 length equals 17 residues. The germline V gene encodes CDR1 SGHTA and CDR2 FQGNSA. V lost 0 bases to trimming and J lost 5 bases, with 19 bases between them. In nucleotides, the CDR3 is TGTGCCAGCAGCTTAGCCTCTACGGGCAGTCCGGATTATGGCTACACCTTC. Translated: CASSLASTGSPDYGYTF.

The chain links TRBV5-8 to TRBJ2-2; D is perhaps TRBD2 (5 bases). Trimming left V 0 bases short and J 7 bases short, with 13 bases between. Germline-derived CDR1 and CDR2 are SGHTS and YDEGEE. This CDR3 is 15 amino acids long. CDR3 residues: CASSLGTLIGGELFF. In DNA form, the CDR3 reads TGTGCCAGCAGCTTGGGGACTCTTATTGGCGGGGAGCTGTTTTTT.

The chain recombines TRBV9 with TRBJ2-3; D is perhaps TRBD1 or TRBD2 (6 bases each). Germline V gene sequence: CDR1 SGDLS, CDR2 YYNGEE. V dropped 0 bases and J dropped 8 bases, with 10 bases sitting between them. CDR3 length: 13 residues. This chain's CDR3 is CASSVVQGGTQYF. In nucleotides, the CDR3 is TGTGCCAGCAGCGTAGTACAGGGAGGTACGCAGTATTTT.

The V and J genes are TRBV16 and TRBJ1-5, with D unclear. From germline, CDR1 is KGHSY and CDR2 FQNENV. The CDR3 extends over 15 amino acids. Between the trimmed V and J ends, which lost 3 bases and 4 bases, there was a span of 13 bases. The CDR3 sequence: CASSQGSPLNQPQHF. In DNA, the CDR3 is TGTGCCAGCAGCCAGGGGAGTCCCCTGAATCAGCCCCAGCATTTT.

The genes are TRBV10-3 and TRBJ2-7; D tentatively fits TRBD1 or TRBD2 (5 bases each). There are 15 residues in the CDR3. Deletions cut 2 bases from V and 1 base from J, with 12 bases between. CDR1 and CDR2 (germline): ENHRY, SYGVKD. The CDR3 is CAISELGTQSYEQYF. CDR3 sequence (DNA): TGTGCCATCAGTGAGCTGGGGACCCAGTCCTACGAGCAGTACTTC.

The gene calls are TRBV7-9 and TRBJ1-4; TRBD1 aligns across 8 bases. This CDR3 comprises 13 residues. The V segment lost 5 bases and the J segment 8 bases; nucleotides outside the gene matches: 4. Germline CDR1 is SEHNR and CDR2 is FQNEAQ (reference sequence). CDR3 in amino acids: CASSAQGAEKLFF. The CDR3 bases are TGTGCCAGCAGCGCTCAGGGGGCGGAAAAACTGTTTTTT.

This sequence joins TRBV7-6 and TRBJ2-7, with 8 bases matching TRBD1. Germline V gives CDR1 SGHVS, CDR2 FNYEAQ. Losses at the gene ends were 0 bases for V and 4 bases for J; bases not matched to a gene: 5. The CDR3 extends over 15 amino acids. In DNA, the CDR3 is TGTGCCAGCAGCTTAGCGGACAGGGAAGGGTACGAGCAGTACTTC. Amino acids: CASSLADREGYEQYF.

V is TRBV5-6 and J is TRBJ1-1; the D is unclear. Germline assignment: CDR1 SGHDT and CDR2 YYEEEE. V lost 0 bases and J lost 1, with 7 bases in between. The CDR3 has 14 residues. CDR3 protein: CASSLGQQNTEAFF. The CDR3 nucleotides read TGTGCCAGCAGCTTGGGACAACAGAACACTGAAGCTTTCTTT.

This clone was picked up one time. This chain uses TRBV11-1 with TRBJ2-1, with a weak D call TRBD2 (6 bases). The V end was cut by 5 bases, the J end by 3 bases, with 11 bases between. This CDR3 has 14 residues. CDR1 is SGHAT, CDR2 FQDESV, per germline (reference sequence). DNA of the CDR3: TGTGCCAGCAGCCCCAGCGGGCACTACAATGAGCAGTTCTTC. Its protein is CASSPSGHYNEQFF.

This clone was detected a few times. This chain connects TRBV6-6 to TRBJ1-1; 7 positions match TRBD1. The germline V gene encodes CDR1 MNHNY and CDR2 SVGAGI (reference sequence). The CDR3 consists of 14 residues. Trimming at V came to 5 bases and at J to 3 bases, leaving 6 bases not matched to a gene. DNA for the CDR3: TGTGCCAGCAGTCGCAGGGGGATGGACACTGAAGCTTTCTTT. Encoded protein: CASSRRGMDTEAFF.

CDR3 sequence reads: CASSPTGGTGLYEQYF. DNA for the CDR3: TGCGCCAGCAGCCCGACCGGGGGGACAGGGCTCTACGAGCAGTACTTC. The chain carries TRBV5-1 and TRBJ2-7, with TRBD1 matching over 9 bases. From germline, CDR1 is SGHRS and CDR2 YFSETQ. Germline trimming cut 4 bases from V and 3 bases from J; bases unmatched to any gene: 11. This CDR3 is 16 amino acids long.

The chain recombines TRBV11-1 with TRBJ2-2; the D gene is possibly TRBD2 (7 bases). V was cut by 10 bases and J by 6 bases, with 15 bases left in between. This CDR3 is built from 13 residues. Germline CDR1 reads SGHAT; CDR2 reads FQDESV (reference sequence). Here the CDR3 reads CATGGPVAGELFF. The CDR3, as DNA: TGTGCCACCGGGGGGCCGGTCGCCGGGGAGCTGTTTTTT.

The V gene is TRBV28, the J gene TRBJ1-2, with TRBD1 identical over 11 bases. The length of the CDR3 is 15 residues. Germline V gene data show CDR1 as MDHEN and CDR2 as SYDVKM. V lost 6 bases, J lost 3 bases, and 6 bases stayed unmatched. In nucleotides, the CDR3 is TGTGCCAGCAGGCAAAGGACAGGGGGCTACTATGGCTACACCTTC. Amino acids: CASRQRTGGYYGYTF.

This clone was detected a few times. The chain carries TRBV7-9 and TRBJ2-7, with no clear D. Germline V lookup: CDR1 SEHNR, CDR2 FQNEAQ (reference sequence). The CDR3 is 11 amino acids. Trimming took off 4 bases at V and 2 bases at J, with 3 bases between the two ends. CDR3 amino acids: CASSSAYEQYF. The CDR3 nucleotides are TGTGCCAGCAGCTCGGCCTACGAGCAGTACTTC.

CDR3 sequence (DNA): TGTGCCAGCAGCTTAGGAGAAACTGATACGCAGTATTTT. It is translated as CASSLGETDTQYF. The chain recombines TRBV7-6 with TRBJ2-3; no clear D gene. V shed 1 base and J shed 6 bases, with 8 bases lying between them. Germline V gives CDR1 SGHVS, CDR2 FNYEAQ. The CDR3 length is 13 residues.

The chain is built from TRBV5-5 and TRBJ1-4, with 8 bases aligning to TRBD1. Germline loops: CDR1 SGHKS, CDR2 YYEKEE (reference sequence). With V trimmed by 4 bases and J by 4 bases, 6 bases remained unmatched. This CDR3 is built from 15 residues. The CDR3 here is CASSGGQAINEKLFF. The CDR3 nucleotides read TGTGCCAGCAGCGGGGGACAGGCGATTAATGAAAAACTGTTTTTT.

The genes are TRBV9 and TRBJ2-2, with 10 positions matching TRBD1. The length of the CDR3 is 15 residues. The V segment lost 4 bases and the J segment 10 bases; nucleotides outside the gene matches: 10. Germline CDR1 SGDLS, CDR2 YYNGEE. The CDR3 reads CASSSQDRGREELFF. As DNA, the CDR3 is TGTGCCAGCAGCTCCCAAGACAGGGGGCGCGAGGAGCTGTTTTTT.

The J gene is TRBJ2-7, the V gene TRBV4-1; weak D call: TRBD1 (6 bases). With 4 bases removed from V and 0 bases from J, the gap between germline ends came to 13 bases. Germline V gives CDR1 MGHRA, CDR2 YSYEKL. CDR3 length: 15 amino acids. In DNA form, the CDR3 reads TGCGCCAGCAGCCTCGAGACAGGCCGCTCCTACGAGCAGTACTTC. It codes for CASSLETGRSYEQYF.

As for this clone: Other DNA variants within this sample encode the same CDR3. The chain joins TRBV3-1 (or the pseudogene TRBV3-2) to TRBJ2-7; TRBD2 matches 12 bases. Germline V CDR1 and CDR2: LGHDT, YNNKEL (reference sequence). The J segment lost 3 bases and the V segment lost 1 base, leaving 1 base of the junction unmatched. The CDR3 is 15 amino acids. Written as DNA, the CDR3 is TGTGCCAGCAGCCAAGGACTAGCGGGGGACTACGAGCAGTACTTC. Amino acids: CASSQGLAGDYEQYF.

This rearrangement joins TRBV5-1 to TRBJ2-5; D gene ambiguous. Trimming pared 1 base from V and 4 bases from J, leaving 14 bases between. The CDR3 length is 15 residues. Per germline, CDR1 SGHRS and CDR2 YFSETQ. CDR3 DNA: TGCGCCAGCAGCTTGTCGTCAATTTTCGGAGAGACCCAGTACTTC. Encoded protein: CASSLSSIFGETQYF.